The 27 T cell receptor beta chains given below trace back to one sample, sequenced in a study of cytomegalovirus exposure and HLA in healthy donors. Researchers ran the PCR with 60 Vbeta and 13 Jbeta primers. Profiled with immunoSEQ multiplex PCR; TCRdb holds only in-frame clones, not every one. The top ten clones hold 1.5% to 2% of a sample with 65,000 to 85,000 clones, roughly 90% of them seen once. Sequencing was performed on PBMCs. Every receptor here comes from a woman younger than 45 in good health and CMV-seronegative.

V usage is TRBV9 and J usage is TRBJ2-5, with 11 bases that match TRBD2. Trimming cost V 0 bases and J 5 bases; bases outside gene matches: 6. The CDR3 consists of 16 residues. Germline CDR1 reads SGDLS; CDR2 reads YYNGEE. CDR3 loop: CASSVGLAGNAETQYF. The DNA of the CDR3 is TGTGCCAGCAGCGTAGGACTAGCGGGAAATGCGGAGACCCAGTACTTC.

The chain joins TRBV30 to TRBJ1-2; unclear D gene. Trimming took 1 base from V and 7 from J, leaving 13 bases between them. Germline CDR1 reads GTSNPN; CDR2 reads SVGIG (reference sequence). The CDR3 has 13 residues. CDR3 protein: CAWSGAETRGYTF. The CDR3 region has the DNA TGTGCCTGGAGTGGTGCGGAGACCCGTGGCTACACCTTC.

V usage is TRBV7-2 and J usage is TRBJ1-1; tentative D call: TRBD1 (6 bases). The ends were cut back, 3 bases at V and 7 bases at J, with 24 bases in the middle. Germline V gene lookup returns CDR1 SGHTA and CDR2 FQGNSA. The CDR3 runs to 17 residues. DNA of the CDR3: TGTGCCAGCAGCTTCCCCGTAGGCAGATCTAGGGGGTTTGAAGCTTTCTTT. This gives the protein CASSFPVGRSRGFEAFF. Full variable domain (remainder filled in from reference TRBV7-2 and TRBJ1-1): GAGVSQSPSNKVTEKGKDVELRCDPISGHTALYWYRQSLGQGLEFLIYFQGNSAPDKSGLPSDRFSAERTGGSVSTLTIQRTQQEDSAVYLCASSFPVGRSRGFEAFFGQGTRLTVV.

The rearrangement uses TRBV9 and TRBJ2-1; the D gene is possibly TRBD2 (5 bases). The germline V gene has CDR1 SGDLS and CDR2 YYNGEE. Trimming removed 0 bases from V and 4 bases from J, with 11 bases in between. This CDR3 contains 15 residues. CDR3 DNA: TGTGCCAGCAGCGTAGGTCTAGCTCGGTACAATGAGCAGTTCTTC. The encoded protein is CASSVGLARYNEQFF.

This clone has just a few counts. One junction end does not reproduce the germline sequence, and a read error may be involved. This rearrangement joins TRBV4-3 to TRBJ1-1; TRBD1 is a possible D gene (5 bases). This CDR3 spans 10 amino acids. CDR1 is LGHNA and CDR2 is YSLEER in the germline V gene. CDR3 nucleotide sequence: TGCGCCAGCAGCCAAGTCTACGGGGGCTTT. This gives the protein CASSQVYGGF.

CDR3 bases: TGTGCCAGCAGTTTCAACGGCGGGGACGAGCAGTACTTC. It encodes CASSFNGGDEQYF. The chain uses TRBV27 and TRBJ2-7, with D perhaps matching TRBD2 (6 bases). The germline gives CDR1 MNHEY, CDR2 SMNVEV (reference sequence). The CDR3 is made up of 13 amino acids. Trimming removed 3 bases at V and 5 bases at J, with 11 bases between.

V and J are TRBV6-5 and TRBJ1-1, with 8 bases matching TRBD1. The CDR3 totals 14 residues. V dropped 4 bases and J dropped 5; count of bases not matched to a gene: 6. CDR1 and CDR2 from the germline V gene are MNHEY and SVGAGI. CDR3 DNA sequence: TGTGCCAGCAGTTTTACAGGGGGTCGAACTGAAGCTTTCTTT. This gives the protein CASSFTGGRTEAFF.

The V and J genes are TRBV2 and TRBJ1-2; no definite D call. The CDR3 is 12 residues long. Deletions cut 4 bases from V and 4 bases from J, with 7 bases between. In germline, CDR1 is SNHLY, CDR2 FYNNEI. The CDR3 sequence is CASSVEGYGYTF. The CDR3 region has the DNA TGTGCCAGCAGTGTGGAGGGCTATGGCTACACCTTC. The whole variable domain, remainder taken from reference TRBV2 and TRBJ1-2, is EPEVTQTPSHQVTQMGQEVILRCVPISNHLYFYWYRQILGQKVEFLVSFYNNEISEKSEIFDDQFSVERPDGSNFTLKIRSTKLEDSAMYFCASSVEGYGYTFGSGTRLTVV.

The chain couples TRBV7-9 to TRBJ1-5; D ambiguous. The length of the CDR3 is 13 residues. Trimming removed 5 bases from V and 4 bases from J, with 9 bases in between. Germline V gene lookup returns CDR1 SEHNR and CDR2 FQNEAQ (reference sequence). The CDR3 here is CASSPGGNQPQHF. The DNA for the CDR3 is TGTGCCAGCAGCCCCGGCGGAAATCAGCCCCAGCATTTT.

The V gene is TRBV27, the J gene TRBJ2-7, with D maybe TRBD1 (5 bases). Trimming stripped 7 bases from V and 12 bases from J, with 16 bases between. This CDR3 region has 11 residues. The germline V gene has CDR1 MNHEY and CDR2 SMNVEV (reference sequence). The CDR3, as DNA: TGTGCCAGCAAGCAGGGTAGGTTTTCGTACTTC. Encoded protein: CASKQGRFSYF.

The gene calls are TRBV7-2 and TRBJ1-3, with D possibly TRBD1 on 6 matching bases. This CDR3 spans 14 amino acids. CDR1 is SGHTA and CDR2 is FQGNSA in the germline V gene. V dropped 5 bases and J dropped 2 bases, with 10 bases sitting between them. The CDR3 nucleotides read TGTGCCAGCAGCCGGCGGACAGCTGGAAACACCATATATTTT. It yields the protein CASSRRTAGNTIYF.

The rearrangement joins TRBV27 to TRBJ2-1, with 11 bases matching TRBD1. Germline V CDR1 and CDR2: MNHEY, SMNVEV (reference sequence). CDR3 length: 15 residues. After removal of 4 bases from V and 6 bases from J, the junction contained 5 bases not matched to a gene. The CDR3 DNA reads as TGTGCCAGCAGTTCCCCAGGACAGGGGGCCAATGAGCAGTTCTTC. It translates to CASSSPGQGANEQFF.

CDR3: CATSRDLGQGLHYEQYF. The CDR3 DNA reads as TGTGCCACCAGCAGAGATCTGGGACAGGGTCTACATTACGAGCAGTACTTC. The chain uses TRBV15 and TRBJ2-7; 9 positions agree with TRBD1. CDR3 size: 17 residues. V was clipped by 0 bases and J by 4 bases; unmatched bases: 10. Germline CDR1 is LNHNV and CDR2 is YYDKDF (reference sequence).

This clone has only one observation. V gene TRBV4-1 combines with J gene TRBJ2-5, with 8 positions matching TRBD1. V was clipped by 4 bases and J by 5 bases; unmatched bases: 9. Per the germline V gene, CDR1 is MGHRA and CDR2 is YSYEKL. The CDR3 is 15 residues long. CDR3 nucleotide sequence: TGCGCCAGCAGCCGGGGACAGGCCCGAGGGGAGACCCAGTACTTC. Translation gives CASSRGQARGETQYF.

The rearrangement joins TRBV4-1 to TRBJ2-3; 8 nucleotides match TRBD2. Germline lookup yields CDR1 MGHRA and CDR2 YSYEKL. V lost 3 bases, J lost 4 bases, and 12 bases stayed unmatched. The CDR3 is made up of 17 amino acids. The CDR3 DNA follows: TGCGCCAGCAGCCATGGCGCAAGGGCGGGAGGATCAGATACGCAGTATTTT. Translation gives CASSHGARAGGSDTQYF.

The chain couples TRBV7-2 to TRBJ2-3, with 11 bases lining up with TRBD2. This CDR3 has 13 residues. V lost 4 bases, J lost 10 bases, and 4 bases stayed unmatched. Germline V gene data show CDR1 as SGHTA and CDR2 as FQGNSA. The CDR3 bases are TGTGCCAGCAGCTCCATAGCGGGAGGGGCGCAGTATTTT. This encodes CASSSIAGGAQYF. The full variable domain, its missing parts supplied by reference TRBV7-2 and TRBJ2-3, is GAGVSQSPSNKVTEKGKDVELRCDPISGHTALYWYRQSLGQGLEFLIYFQGNSAPDKSGLPSDRFSAERTGGSVSTLTIQRTQQEDSAVYLCASSSIAGGAQYFGPGTRLTVL.

The chain is built from TRBV11-2 and TRBJ2-7; 10 bases line up with TRBD2. The CDR3 runs to 15 residues. CDR1 and CDR2 from the germline V gene are SGHAT and FQNNGV. V shed 3 bases and J 3 bases; nucleotides not matched to a gene: 5. The CDR3 DNA is TGTGCCAGCAGCTTCCGGACTAGCGGAGGCTACGAGCAGTACTTC. As protein: CASSFRTSGGYEQYF.

The J gene is TRBJ1-1, the V gene TRBV5-1; D is possibly TRBD1 (6 bases). The V and J ends lost 0 bases and 2 bases respectively, with 8 bases between them. Germline CDR1 SGHRS, CDR2 YFSETQ. This CDR3 region has 14 residues. The CDR3 nucleotides are TGCGCCAGCAGCTTGGAACAGGGTAACACTGAAGCTTTCTTT. It yields the protein CASSLEQGNTEAFF.

The chain employs TRBV6-1 and TRBJ2-1, with TRBD2 as a possible D gene (5 bases). The germline CDR1 and CDR2 sequences are MNHNS and SASEGT. This CDR3 has 15 amino acids. Between the trimmed V and J ends, which lost 2 bases and 10 bases, there was a span of 18 bases. The chain's CDR3 is CASSEFGGWPREQFF. The CDR3 DNA is TGTGCCAGCAGTGAATTCGGCGGGTGGCCCAGGGAGCAGTTCTTC.

This rearrangement joins TRBV18 to TRBJ2-3; TRBD2 matches 11 bases. The CDR3 covers 16 residues. J was trimmed by 3 bases and V by 3 bases; bases with no gene match: 5. Germline CDR1 is KGHSH and CDR2 is LQKENI. In nucleotides, the CDR3 is TGTGCCAGCTCACCTGGCCTAGCGGGAGGAACAGATACGCAGTATTTT. Translation gives CASSPGLAGGTDTQYF.

The V and J genes are TRBV7-2 and TRBJ2-7; 12 nucleotides align to TRBD2. CDR1 and CDR2 from the germline V gene are SGHTA and FQGNSA. This CDR3 contains 16 residues. The V gene end was trimmed by 5 bases and the J gene end by 2 bases; junction bases not matched to a gene: 7. This CDR3 reads CASSIRTSGKAYEQYF. CDR3 sequence (DNA): TGTGCCAGCAGCATCAGGACTAGCGGGAAGGCCTACGAGCAGTACTTC.

J is TRBJ1-1 and V is TRBV6-1; 8 bases fit TRBD1. The CDR3 has 12 residues. Germline V gene data show CDR1 as MNHNS and CDR2 as SASEGT. V shed 6 bases and J 4 bases; nucleotides not matched to a gene: 1. The CDR3 sequence is CASRTGGTEAFF. The DNA of the CDR3 is TGTGCCAGCAGAACAGGGGGCACTGAAGCTTTCTTT.

This clone has only one observation. The chain carries TRBV11-3 and TRBJ2-2; TRBD1 aligns across 10 bases. V lost 3 bases and J lost 2; bases outside the gene matches: 0. Germline loops: CDR1 SGHNT, CDR2 YENEEA. CDR3 size: 15 residues. Here the CDR3 reads CASSLTGGNTGELFF. In DNA form, the CDR3 reads TGTGCCAGCAGCTTGACAGGGGGCAACACCGGGGAGCTGTTTTTT.

The V and J genes are TRBV11-2 and TRBJ1-2, with unresolved D. Germline V gene data show CDR1 as SGHAT and CDR2 as FQNNGV. V was cut by 2 bases and J by 2 bases, with 6 bases left in between. This CDR3 has 13 residues. The CDR3 region has the DNA TGTGCCAGCAGCTTAAACAGAAACTATGGCTACACCTTC. This codes for CASSLNRNYGYTF. Filled out from reference TRBV11-2 and TRBJ1-2, the complete variable domain reads EAGVAQSPRYKIIEKRQSVAFWCNPISGHATLYWYQQILGQGPKLLIQFQNNGVVDDSQLPKDRFSAERLKGVDSTLKIQPAKLEDSAVYLCASSLNRNYGYTFGSGTRLTVV.

This chain links TRBV21-1 with TRBJ2-3; the table calls TRBD2, which could not be checked here. TRBV21-1 has pseudogene status. The CDR3 runs 12 residues. The CDR3: CASSRGVCTQYF. In DNA form, the CDR3 reads TGTGCCAGCAGCAGGGGGGTTTGTACGCAGTATTTT.

V gene TRBV7-3 combines with J gene TRBJ2-6; perhaps TRBD2 as D (5 bases). The CDR3 extends over 15 amino acids. The germline CDR1 and CDR2 sequences are SGHTA and FQGTGA. V gave up 5 bases and J gave up 1 base, with 9 bases separating them. The CDR3 nucleotides read TGTGCCAGCAGCCCCACGGGGTCTGGGGCCAACGTCCTGACTTTC. Translated, it gives CASSPTGSGANVLTF.

The chain has TRBV7-2 and TRBJ1-1; 9 bases are shared with TRBD1. CDR1 and CDR2 from the germline V gene are SGHTA and FQGNSA. This CDR3 has 16 residues. V was clipped by 1 base and J by 4 bases; unmatched bases: 7. CDR3 nucleotides: TGTGCCAGCAGCTTAGGCCCCGGGACAGGGAGCACTGAAGCTTTCTTT. It yields the protein CASSLGPGTGSTEAFF.